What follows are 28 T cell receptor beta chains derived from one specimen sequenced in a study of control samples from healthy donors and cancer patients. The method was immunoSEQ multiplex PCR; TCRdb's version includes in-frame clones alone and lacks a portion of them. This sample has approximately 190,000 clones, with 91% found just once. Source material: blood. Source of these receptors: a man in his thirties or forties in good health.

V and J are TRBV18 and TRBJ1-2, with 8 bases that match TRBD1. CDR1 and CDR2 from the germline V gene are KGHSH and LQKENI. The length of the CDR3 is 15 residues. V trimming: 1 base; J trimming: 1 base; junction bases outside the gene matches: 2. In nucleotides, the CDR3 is TGTGCCAGCTCACCACTTGACAGGGGTAACTATGGCTACACCTTC. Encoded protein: CASSPLDRGNYGYTF.

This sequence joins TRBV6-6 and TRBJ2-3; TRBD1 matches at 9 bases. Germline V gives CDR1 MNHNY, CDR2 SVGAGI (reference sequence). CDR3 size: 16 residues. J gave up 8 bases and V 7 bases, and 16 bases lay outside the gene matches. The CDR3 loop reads CASILRPGQGWGTQYF. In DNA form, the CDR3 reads TGTGCCAGCATTCTAAGACCGGGACAGGGATGGGGTACGCAGTATTTT.

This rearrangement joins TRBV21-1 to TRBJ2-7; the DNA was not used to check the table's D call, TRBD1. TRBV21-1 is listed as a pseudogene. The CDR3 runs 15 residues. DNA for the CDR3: TGTGCCAGCATCCCTTCGGGACAGGGCCCCTACGAGCAGTACTTC. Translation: CASIPSGQGPYEQYF.

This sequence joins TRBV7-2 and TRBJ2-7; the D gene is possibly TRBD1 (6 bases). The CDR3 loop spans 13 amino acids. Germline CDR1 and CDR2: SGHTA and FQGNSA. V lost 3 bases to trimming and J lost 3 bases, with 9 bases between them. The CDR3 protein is CASSLNRDYEQYF. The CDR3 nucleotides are TGTGCCAGCAGCTTGAACAGGGACTACGAGCAGTACTTC.

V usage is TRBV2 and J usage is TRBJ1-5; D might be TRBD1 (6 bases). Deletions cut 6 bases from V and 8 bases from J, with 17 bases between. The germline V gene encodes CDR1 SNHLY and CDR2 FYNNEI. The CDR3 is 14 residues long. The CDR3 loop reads CASSLEGGLEPQHF. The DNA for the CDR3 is TGTGCCAGCAGCCTAGAGGGGGGGCTGGAGCCCCAGCATTTT.

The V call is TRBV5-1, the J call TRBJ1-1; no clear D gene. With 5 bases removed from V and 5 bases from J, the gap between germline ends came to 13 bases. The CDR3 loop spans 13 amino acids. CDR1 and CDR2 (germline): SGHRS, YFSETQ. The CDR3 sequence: CASRVELGTEAFF. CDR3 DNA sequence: TGCGCCAGCAGAGTGGAGCTGGGTACTGAAGCTTTCTTT. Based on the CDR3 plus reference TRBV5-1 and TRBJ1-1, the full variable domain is KAGVTQTPRYLIKTRGQQVTLSCSPISGHRSVSWYQQTPGQGLQFLFEYFSETQRNKGNFPGRFSGRQFSNSRSEMNVSTLELGDSALYLCASRVELGTEAFFGQGTRLTVV.

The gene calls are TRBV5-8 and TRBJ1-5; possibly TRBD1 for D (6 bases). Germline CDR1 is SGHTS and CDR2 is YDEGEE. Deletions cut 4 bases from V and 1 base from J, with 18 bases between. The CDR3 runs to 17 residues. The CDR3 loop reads CASSGGAGSFSNQPQHF. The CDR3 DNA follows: TGTGCCAGCAGCGGGGGGGCAGGGTCTTTCAGCAATCAGCCCCAGCATTTT.

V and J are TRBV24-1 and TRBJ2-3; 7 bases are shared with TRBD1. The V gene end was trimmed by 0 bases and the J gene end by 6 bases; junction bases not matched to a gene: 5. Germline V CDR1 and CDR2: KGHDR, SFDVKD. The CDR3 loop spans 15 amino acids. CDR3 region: CATSDLGQGVDTQYF. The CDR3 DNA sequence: TGTGCCACCAGTGATTTGGGCCAGGGGGTGGATACGCAGTATTTT.

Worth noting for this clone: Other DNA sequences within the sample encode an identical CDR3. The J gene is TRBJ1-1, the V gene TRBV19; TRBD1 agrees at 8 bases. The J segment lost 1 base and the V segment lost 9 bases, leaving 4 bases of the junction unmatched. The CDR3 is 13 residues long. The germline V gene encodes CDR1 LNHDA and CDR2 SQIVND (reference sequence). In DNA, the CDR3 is TGTGCCAGCCGTGGACAGGGGAACACTGAAGCTTTCTTT. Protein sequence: CASRGQGNTEAFF.

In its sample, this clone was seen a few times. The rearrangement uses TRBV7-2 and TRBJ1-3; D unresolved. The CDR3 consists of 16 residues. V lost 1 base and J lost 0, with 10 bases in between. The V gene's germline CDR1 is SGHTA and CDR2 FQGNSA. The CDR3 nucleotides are TGTGCCAGCAGCTTAGTTCGAGGCCTCTCTGGAAACACCATATATTTT. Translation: CASSLVRGLSGNTIYF.

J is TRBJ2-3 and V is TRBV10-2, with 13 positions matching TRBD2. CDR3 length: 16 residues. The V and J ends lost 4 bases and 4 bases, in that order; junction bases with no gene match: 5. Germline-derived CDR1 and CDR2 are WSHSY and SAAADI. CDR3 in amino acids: CASSGTLAGGADTQYF. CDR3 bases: TGCGCCAGCAGTGGTACACTAGCGGGGGGGGCAGATACGCAGTATTTT.

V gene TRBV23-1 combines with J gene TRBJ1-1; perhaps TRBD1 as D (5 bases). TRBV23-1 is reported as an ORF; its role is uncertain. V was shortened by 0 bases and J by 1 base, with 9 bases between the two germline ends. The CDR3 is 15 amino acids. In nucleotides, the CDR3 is TGCGCCAGCAGTCAATCTGGACACCAGAACACTGAAGCTTTCTTT. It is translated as CASSQSGHQNTEAFF.

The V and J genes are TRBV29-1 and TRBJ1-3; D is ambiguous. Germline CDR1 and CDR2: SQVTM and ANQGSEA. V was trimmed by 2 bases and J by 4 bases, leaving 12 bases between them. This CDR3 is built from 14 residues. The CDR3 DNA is TGCAGCGTTGAAAGCGGGGAAGAGGGAAACACCATATATTTT. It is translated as CSVESGEEGNTIYF.

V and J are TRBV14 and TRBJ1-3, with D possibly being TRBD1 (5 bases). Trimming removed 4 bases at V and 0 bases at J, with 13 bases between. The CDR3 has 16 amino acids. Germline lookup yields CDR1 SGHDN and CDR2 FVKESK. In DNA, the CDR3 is TGTGCCAGCAGCCGAGCAGGGTCTTACTCTGGAAACACCATATATTTT. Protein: CASSRAGSYSGNTIYF.

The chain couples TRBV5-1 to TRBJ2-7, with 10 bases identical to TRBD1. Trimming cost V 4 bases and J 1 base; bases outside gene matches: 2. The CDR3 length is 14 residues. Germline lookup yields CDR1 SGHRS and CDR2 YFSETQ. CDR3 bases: TGCGCCAGCAGCAGGACAGGGGGGTCCTACGAGCAGTACTTC. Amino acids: CASSRTGGSYEQYF.

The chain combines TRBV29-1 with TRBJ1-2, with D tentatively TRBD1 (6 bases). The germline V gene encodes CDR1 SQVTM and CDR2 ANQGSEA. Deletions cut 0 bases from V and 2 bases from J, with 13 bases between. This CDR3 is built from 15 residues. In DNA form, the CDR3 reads TGCAGCGTTGAAGAGGGGGCTGACAGGAACTATGGCTACACCTTC. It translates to CSVEEGADRNYGYTF.

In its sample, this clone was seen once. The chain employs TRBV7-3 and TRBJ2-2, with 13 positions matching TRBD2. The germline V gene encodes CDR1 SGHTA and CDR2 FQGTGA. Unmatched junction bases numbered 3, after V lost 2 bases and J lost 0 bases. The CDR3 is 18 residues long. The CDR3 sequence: CASSLGLAGAANTGELFF. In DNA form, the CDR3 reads TGTGCCAGCAGCTTAGGACTAGCGGGGGCCGCGAACACCGGGGAGCTGTTTTTT.

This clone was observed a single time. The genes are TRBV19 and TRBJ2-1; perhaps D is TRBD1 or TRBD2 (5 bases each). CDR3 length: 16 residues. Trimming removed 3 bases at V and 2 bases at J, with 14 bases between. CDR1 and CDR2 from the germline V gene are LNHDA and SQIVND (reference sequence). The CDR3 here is CASSIPGTGTYNEQFF. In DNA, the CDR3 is TGTGCCAGTAGTATCCCCGGGACGGGGACCTACAATGAGCAGTTCTTC.

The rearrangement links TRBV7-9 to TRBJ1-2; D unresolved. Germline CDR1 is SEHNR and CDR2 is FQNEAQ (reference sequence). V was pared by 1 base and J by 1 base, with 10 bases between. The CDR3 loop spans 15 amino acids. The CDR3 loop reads CASSLGQRINYGYTF. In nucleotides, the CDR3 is TGTGCCAGCAGCTTAGGGCAGCGAATTAACTATGGCTACACCTTC.

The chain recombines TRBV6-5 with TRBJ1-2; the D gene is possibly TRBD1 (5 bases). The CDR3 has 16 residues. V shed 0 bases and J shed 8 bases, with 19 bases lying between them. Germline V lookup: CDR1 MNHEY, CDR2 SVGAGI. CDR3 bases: TGTGCCAGCAGTTACTCCCAGCGACAGCAAACCTCCGGCTACACCTTC. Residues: CASSYSQRQQTSGYTF.

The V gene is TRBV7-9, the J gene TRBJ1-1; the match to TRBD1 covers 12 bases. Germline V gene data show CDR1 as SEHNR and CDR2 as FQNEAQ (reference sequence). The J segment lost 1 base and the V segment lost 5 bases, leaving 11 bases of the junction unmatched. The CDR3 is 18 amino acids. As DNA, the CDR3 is TGTGCCAGCAGCCTCCTGGGACAGGGGGCTTTCGCGAACACTGAAGCTTTCTTT. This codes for CASSLLGQGAFANTEAFF.

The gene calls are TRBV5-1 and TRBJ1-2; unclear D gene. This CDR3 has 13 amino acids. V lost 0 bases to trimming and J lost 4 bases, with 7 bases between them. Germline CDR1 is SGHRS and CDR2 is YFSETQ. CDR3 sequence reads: CASSLDSAYGYTF. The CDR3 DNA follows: TGCGCCAGCAGCTTGGACAGTGCCTATGGCTACACCTTC. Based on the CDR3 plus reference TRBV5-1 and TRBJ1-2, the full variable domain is KAGVTQTPRYLIKTRGQQVTLSCSPISGHRSVSWYQQTPGQGLQFLFEYFSETQRNKGNFPGRFSGRQFSNSRSEMNVSTLELGDSALYLCASSLDSAYGYTFGSGTRLTVV.

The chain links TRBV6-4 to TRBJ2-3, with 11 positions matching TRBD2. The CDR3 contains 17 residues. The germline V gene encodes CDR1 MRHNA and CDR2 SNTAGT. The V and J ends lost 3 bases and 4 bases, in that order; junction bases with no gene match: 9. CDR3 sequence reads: CASSEEGELAGADTQYF. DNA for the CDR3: TGTGCCAGCAGTGAAGAGGGCGAACTAGCGGGGGCAGATACGCAGTATTTT.

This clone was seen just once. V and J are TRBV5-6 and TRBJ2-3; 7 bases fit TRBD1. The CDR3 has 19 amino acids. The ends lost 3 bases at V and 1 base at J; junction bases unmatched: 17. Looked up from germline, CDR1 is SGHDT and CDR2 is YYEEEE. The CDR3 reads CASSSFFITQGDGTDTQYF. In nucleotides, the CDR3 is TGTGCCAGCAGCTCATTCTTTATCACCCAGGGGGACGGCACAGATACGCAGTATTTT.

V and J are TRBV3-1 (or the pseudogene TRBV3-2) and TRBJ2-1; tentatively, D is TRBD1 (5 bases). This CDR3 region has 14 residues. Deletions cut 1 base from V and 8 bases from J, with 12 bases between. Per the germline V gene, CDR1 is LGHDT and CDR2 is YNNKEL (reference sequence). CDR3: CASSQGDSRYEQFF. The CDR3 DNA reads TGTGCCAGCAGCCAAGGCGACAGTAGGTATGAGCAGTTCTTC.

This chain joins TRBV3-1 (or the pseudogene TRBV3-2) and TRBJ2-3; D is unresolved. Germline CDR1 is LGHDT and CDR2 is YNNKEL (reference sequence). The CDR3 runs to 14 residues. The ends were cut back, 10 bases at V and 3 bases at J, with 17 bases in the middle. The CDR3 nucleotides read TGTGCCACCAAGCCGAGCTCCGGAACAGATACGCAGTATTTT. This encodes CATKPSSGTDTQYF.

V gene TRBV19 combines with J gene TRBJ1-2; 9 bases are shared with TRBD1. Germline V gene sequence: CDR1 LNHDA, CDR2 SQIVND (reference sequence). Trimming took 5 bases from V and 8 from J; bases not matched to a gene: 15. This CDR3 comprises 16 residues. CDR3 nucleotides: TGTGCCAGTAGTCCCCCAGCCGGGACAGGGATTGTCGGCTACACCTTC. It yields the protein CASSPPAGTGIVGYTF.

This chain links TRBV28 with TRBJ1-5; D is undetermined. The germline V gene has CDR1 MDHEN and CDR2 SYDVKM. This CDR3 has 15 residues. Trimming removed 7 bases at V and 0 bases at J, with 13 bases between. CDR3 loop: CASNGPGFSNQPQHF. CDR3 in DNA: TGTGCCAGCAATGGGCCAGGTTTTAGCAATCAGCCCCAGCATTTT.